Below are 27 T cell receptor beta chains sequenced from a single sample in a study of cytomegalovirus exposure and HLA in healthy donors. Clones were read by immunoSEQ multiplex PCR, and TCRdb kept only the in-frame ones, dropping some. The sample shows some 45,000 clones, 94% of them seen only once. The specimen was PBMCs. The source is a woman aged 18 to 35 in good health and CMV-seropositive.

This clone occurred a few times. The chain links TRBV2 to TRBJ1-2, with D tentatively TRBD1 (6 bases). Trimming took 4 bases from V and 4 from J, leaving 16 bases between them. The CDR3 spans 15 residues. Germline V gene data show CDR1 as SNHLY and CDR2 as FYNNEI. For the CDR3, the DNA is TGTGCCAGCAGTGTAGGGGGGGCGTCCTTCTATGGCTACACCTTC. Residues: CASSVGGASFYGYTF.

The rearrangement links TRBV4-2 to TRBJ2-2, with TRBD2 matching 7 bases. Germline-derived CDR1 and CDR2 are LGHNA and YNFKEQ. With 4 bases clipped from V and 4 bases from J, the junction kept 12 bases outside the gene matches. The CDR3 runs to 17 residues. CDR3 sequence reads: CASSPDGGRAGTGELFF. The CDR3, as DNA: TGTGCCAGCAGCCCAGACGGAGGGAGGGCCGGCACCGGGGAGCTGTTTTTT.

The chain carries TRBV7-9 and TRBJ2-5, with a possible D match to TRBD2 (6 bases). V lost 1 base and J lost 1, with 16 bases in between. CDR1 SEHNR and CDR2 FQNEAQ come from the germline V gene (reference sequence). The length of the CDR3 is 17 residues. The CDR3 reads CASSLGSRRGSQETQYF. DNA of the CDR3: TGTGCCAGCAGCTTAGGGTCTAGGCGGGGCTCCCAAGAGACCCAGTACTTC.

CDR3 DNA: TGTGCCAGCAGCTTTAACAGGGAAGGCTACACCTTC. This gives the protein CASSFNREGYTF. The gene calls are TRBV7-9 and TRBJ1-2; D may be TRBD1 (6 bases). Germline V gene sequence: CDR1 SEHNR, CDR2 FQNEAQ (reference sequence). This CDR3 has 12 amino acids. V was pared by 3 bases and J by 8 bases, with 10 bases between.

In this sample, this clone turned up once. The DNA for the CDR3 is TGTGCCATCAGAACCCGGGACAGGGCTACAGATACGCAGTATTTT. Protein product: CAIRTRDRATDTQYF. The V gene is TRBV10-3, the J gene TRBJ2-3, with 9 bases lining up with TRBD1. Germline loops: CDR1 ENHRY, CDR2 SYGVKD. With V trimmed by 6 bases and J by 3 bases, 7 bases remained unmatched. CDR3 size: 15 residues.

The V and J genes are TRBV10-2 and TRBJ2-2; maybe TRBD2 (6 bases). CDR1 is WSHSY, CDR2 SAAADI, per germline. The germline V and J ends were trimmed by 4 bases and 4 bases, with 19 bases remaining between them. The CDR3 loop spans 17 amino acids. CDR3 nucleotide sequence: TGCGCCAGCAGTGTAGCGCTAATGCGGGGCAGCACCGGGGAGCTGTTTTTT. Translated, it gives CASSVALMRGSTGELFF.

This rearrangement joins TRBV6-1 to TRBJ2-1; D ambiguous. The germline CDR1 and CDR2 sequences are MNHNS and SASEGT. V lost 1 base to trimming and J lost 3 bases, with 10 bases between them. The CDR3 has 15 amino acids. Written as DNA, the CDR3 is TGTGCCAGCAGTGAAGATCGAAGCCTCTACAATGAGCAGTTCTTC. This gives the protein CASSEDRSLYNEQFF.

The chain uses TRBV28 and TRBJ1-1; D may be TRBD1 (5 bases). Per germline, CDR1 MDHEN and CDR2 SYDVKM. The CDR3 is made up of 17 amino acids. Trimming removed 0 bases from V and 3 bases from J, with 17 bases in between. CDR3 bases: TGTGCCAGCAGTTTATGGCAGGGCACCATATCGTACACTGAAGCTTTCTTT. Encoded protein: CASSLWQGTISYTEAFF.

The J gene is TRBJ2-7, the V gene TRBV5-5; 13 positions agree with TRBD2. Trimming took 3 bases from V and 4 from J; bases not matched to a gene: 4. The CDR3 runs to 15 residues. Germline lookup yields CDR1 SGHKS and CDR2 YYEKEE (reference sequence). CDR3 in amino acids: CASSSTSGRVYEQYF. In DNA, the CDR3 is TGTGCCAGCAGCTCCACTAGCGGGAGGGTATACGAGCAGTACTTC.

This clone has a single count. This chain joins TRBV6-4 and TRBJ1-2; weak D call: TRBD1 (6 bases). The germline V gene has CDR1 MRHNA and CDR2 SNTAGT. The CDR3 extends over 13 amino acids. Trimming took off 3 bases at V and 2 bases at J, with 7 bases between the two ends. CDR3 bases: TGTGCCAGCAGTGAGGGGACAAACTATGGCTACACCTTC. This encodes CASSEGTNYGYTF.

The CDR3 nucleotides are TGTGCCAGCAGCTTATTGTGGCGGACGGGACTAGCTTCCTACAATGAGCAGTTCTTC. Its translation: CASSLLWRTGLASYNEQFF. This chain links TRBV7-2 with TRBJ2-1, with 9 bases that match TRBD2. There are 19 residues in the CDR3. J gave up 1 base and V 2 bases, and 12 bases lay outside the gene matches. Germline assignment: CDR1 SGHTA and CDR2 FQGNSA.

The chain uses TRBV23-1 and TRBJ2-1, with TRBD2 identical over 7 bases. TRBV23-1 is an ORF for which the function is uncertain. After removal of 0 bases from V and 3 bases from J, the junction contained 14 bases not matched to a gene. CDR3 size: 19 residues. This CDR3 is CASSQSWDYGLSDYNEQFF. The CDR3 DNA sequence: TGCGCCAGCAGTCAATCCTGGGACTATGGCCTCAGTGACTACAATGAGCAGTTCTTC.

For the CDR3, the DNA is TGTGCCAGTAGTTTCCTTCCGGGACAGGGCTATGGCTACACCTTC. Translated, it gives CASSFLPGQGYGYTF. The chain has TRBV19 and TRBJ1-2; 9 positions agree with TRBD1. With V trimmed by 5 bases and J by 4 bases, 8 bases remained unmatched. Germline loops: CDR1 LNHDA, CDR2 SQIVND (reference sequence). The CDR3 contains 15 residues.

V gene TRBV5-1 combines with J gene TRBJ1-2, with 9 bases lining up with TRBD1. Looked up from germline, CDR1 is SGHRS and CDR2 is YFSETQ. The trim removed 3 bases at V and 3 bases at J, leaving 12 bases unmatched. The CDR3 is 17 amino acids. The CDR3 bases are TGCGCCAGCAGCTGGCCCAGACAGGGGGATGGTGACTATGGCTACACCTTC. Translated, it gives CASSWPRQGDGDYGYTF.

The V gene is TRBV11-3, the J gene TRBJ1-2, with D maybe TRBD1 (6 bases). In germline, CDR1 is SGHNT, CDR2 YENEEA. V lost 1 base to trimming and J lost 7 bases, with 16 bases between them. The CDR3 has 15 residues. The CDR3 nucleotides read TGTGCCAGCAGCTTAGTCCCACGACAGGCTGGTGGCTACACCTTC. Translation gives CASSLVPRQAGGYTF.

V usage is TRBV7-8 and J usage is TRBJ2-7, with D unclear. Trimming took off 5 bases at V and 7 bases at J, with 9 bases between the two ends. The CDR3 has 11 amino acids. Looked up from germline, CDR1 is SGHVS and CDR2 is FQNEAQ. The CDR3: CASSPHNEQYF. CDR3 nucleotide sequence: TGTGCCAGCAGCCCCCACAATGAGCAGTACTTC.

This chain connects TRBV28 to TRBJ2-1; TRBD2 matches 11 bases. This CDR3 has 16 residues. V trimming: 9 bases; J trimming: 4 bases; junction bases outside the gene matches: 11. Germline V gene sequence: CDR1 MDHEN, CDR2 SYDVKM. In nucleotides, the CDR3 is TGTGCCAGGGGGACAGCCGGGACTAGCGGATACAATGAGCAGTTCTTC. Amino acid sequence: CARGTAGTSGYNEQFF. The whole variable domain, remainder taken from reference TRBV28 and TRBJ2-1, is DVKVTQSSRYLVKRTGEKVFLECVQDMDHENMFWYRQDPGLGLRLIYFSYDVKMKEKGDIPEGYSVSREKKERFSLILESASTNQTSMYLCARGTAGTSGYNEQFFGPGTRLTVL.

The chain carries TRBV4-1 and TRBJ2-1, with D possibly being TRBD2 (5 bases). The germline V and J ends were trimmed by 4 bases and 4 bases, with 17 bases remaining between them. CDR3 length: 16 amino acids. Germline values: CDR1 MGHRA, CDR2 YSYEKL. The CDR3 reads CASSLNSVTGYNEQFF. Written as DNA, the CDR3 is TGCGCCAGCAGCCTTAATAGCGTCACCGGGTACAATGAGCAGTTCTTC.

The genes are TRBV2 and TRBJ1-1; TRBD1 matches 11 bases. From germline, CDR1 is SNHLY and CDR2 FYNNEI. The V gene end was trimmed by 8 bases and the J gene end by 1 base; junction bases not matched to a gene: 6. CDR3 length: 15 residues. The CDR3, as DNA: TGTGCCAGCCGGGACAGGGGGTTTTCGAACACTGAAGCTTTCTTT. Residues: CASRDRGFSNTEAFF.

This rearrangement joins TRBV28 to TRBJ2-3; 8 bases line up with TRBD2. Germline assignment: CDR1 MDHEN and CDR2 SYDVKM. Germline trimming cut 1 base from V and 4 bases from J; bases unmatched to any gene: 7. CDR3 length: 16 residues. CDR3 sequence reads: CASSLSAGLGADTQYF. CDR3 nucleotide sequence: TGTGCCAGCAGTTTATCAGCGGGACTAGGGGCAGATACGCAGTATTTT.

The table lists this clone with a count of one. V gene TRBV5-4 combines with J gene TRBJ2-1; 7 bases fit TRBD2. The germline gives CDR1 SGHNT, CDR2 YYREEE (reference sequence). The trim removed 4 bases at V and 4 bases at J, leaving 11 bases unmatched. CDR3 length equals 16 residues. The CDR3: CASSRPGLGLYNEQFF. The CDR3 DNA is TGTGCCAGCAGCCGCCCGGGACTGGGACTATACAATGAGCAGTTCTTC.

CDR3 DNA: TGTGCCAGCAGCCTACCGACTAGCGGGAGGATCGACAATGAGCAGTTCTTC. Translated: CASSLPTSGRIDNEQFF. This sequence joins TRBV5-4 and TRBJ2-1; 13 bases line up with TRBD2. J gave up 5 bases and V 4 bases, and 9 bases lay outside the gene matches. CDR3 length equals 17 residues. Per germline, CDR1 SGHNT and CDR2 YYREEE (reference sequence).

This chain connects TRBV18 to TRBJ2-3, with a tentative D call TRBD1 (6 bases). V shed 2 bases and J shed 1 base, with 10 bases lying between them. Looked up from germline, CDR1 is KGHSH and CDR2 is LQKENI. The CDR3 extends over 15 amino acids. CDR3 loop: CASSPVQGGTDTQYF. CDR3 coding DNA: TGTGCCAGCTCACCAGTACAGGGCGGCACAGATACGCAGTATTTT.

This sequence joins TRBV19 and TRBJ1-1; the D gene is possibly TRBD1 (5 bases). The germline V gene encodes CDR1 LNHDA and CDR2 SQIVND (reference sequence). CDR3 size: 13 residues. The V end lost 7 bases, the J end lost 3 bases, and 12 bases lay between the germline ends. CDR3 sequence: CASTPDSYTEAFF. The CDR3 nucleotides are TGTGCCAGTACCCCCGACAGTTACACTGAAGCTTTCTTT.

This clone was detected once. The chain combines TRBV5-4 with TRBJ2-7; 8 bases agree with TRBD2. The J segment lost 6 bases and the V segment lost 4 bases, leaving 12 bases of the junction unmatched. The CDR3 sequence is 15 residues long. CDR1 SGHNT and CDR2 YYREEE come from the germline V gene (reference sequence). The CDR3 loop reads CASSVIPGLESEQYF. Written as DNA, the CDR3 is TGTGCCAGCAGCGTAATACCGGGACTAGAAAGCGAGCAGTACTTC.

The genes are TRBV7-3 and TRBJ2-7; TRBD2 agrees at 7 bases. The germline V gene encodes CDR1 SGHTA and CDR2 FQGTGA. The CDR3 covers 15 residues. V was clipped by 2 bases and J by 4 bases; unmatched bases: 8. The CDR3 region has the DNA TGTGCCAGCAGCTTAGAGGGAGGGCTCCCTTACGAGCAGTACTTC. Encoded protein: CASSLEGGLPYEQYF.

The V gene is TRBV30, the J gene TRBJ1-6; D may be TRBD1 (6 bases). The CDR3 is made up of 13 amino acids. The V gene's germline CDR1 is GTSNPN and CDR2 SVGIG (reference sequence). The V end was cut by 3 bases, the J end by 7 bases, with 10 bases between. Here the CDR3 DNA reads TGTGCCTGGAGCCGGGACACGAATTCACCCCTCCACTTT. Translating it yields CAWSRDTNSPLHF.